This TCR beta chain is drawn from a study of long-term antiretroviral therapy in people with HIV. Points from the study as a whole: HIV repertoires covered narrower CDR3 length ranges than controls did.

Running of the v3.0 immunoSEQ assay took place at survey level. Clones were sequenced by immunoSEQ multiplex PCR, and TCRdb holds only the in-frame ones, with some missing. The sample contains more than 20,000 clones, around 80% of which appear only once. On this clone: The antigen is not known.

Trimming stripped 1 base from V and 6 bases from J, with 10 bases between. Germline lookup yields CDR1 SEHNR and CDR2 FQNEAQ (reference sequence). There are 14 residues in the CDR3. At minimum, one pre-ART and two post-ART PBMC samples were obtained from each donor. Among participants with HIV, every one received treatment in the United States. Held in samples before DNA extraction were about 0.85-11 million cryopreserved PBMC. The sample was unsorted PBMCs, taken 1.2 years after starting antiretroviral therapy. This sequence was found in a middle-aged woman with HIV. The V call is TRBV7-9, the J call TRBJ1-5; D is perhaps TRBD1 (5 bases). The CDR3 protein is CASSLEGTGQPQHF. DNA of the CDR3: TGTGCCAGCAGCTTAGAAGGGACGGGTCAGCCCCAGCATTTT. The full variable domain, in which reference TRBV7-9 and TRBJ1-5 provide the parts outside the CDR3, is DTGVSQNPRHKITKRGQNVTFRCDPISEHNRLYWYRQTLGQGPEFLTYFQNEAQLEKSRLLSDRFSAERPKGSFSTLEIQRTEQGDSAMYLCASSLEGTGQPQHFGDGTRLSIL.